This T cell receptor (beta chain) came from a study of cytomegalovirus exposure and HLA in healthy donors. Germline V gene sequence: CDR1 MNHEY, CDR2 SMNVEV (reference sequence). This CDR3 is 14 amino acids long. V gave up 10 bases and J gave up 7 bases; unmatched junction bases: 6. PCR employed 60 Vbeta and 13 Jbeta primers. Assay: immunoSEQ multiplex PCR; the TCRdb copy retains only in-frame clones and omits some. Of some 200,000 clones listed, around 75% are singletons. J is TRBJ2-1 and V is TRBV27; the match to TRBD2 covers 14 bases. The specimen sequenced was PBMCs. The sequence was collected from a female donor in good health and CMV-seronegative. The CDR3 region is CAIGGTSGRNEQFF. CDR3 bases: TGTGCCATCGGTGGGACTAGCGGGAGAAATGAGCAGTTCTTC.